This T cell receptor (beta chain) was found in a study of control samples from healthy donors and cancer patients. Trimming cost V 4 bases and J 6 bases, with 5 bases left between them. Germline V lookup: CDR1 WSHSY, CDR2 SAAADI. The CDR3 covers 11 residues. The protocol was immunoSEQ multiplex PCR, while the TCRdb copy is restricted to in-frame clones and leaves out a portion. The profile shows tens of thousands of clones, 75% to 90% of them singletons. Sequenced input: blood. The chain is built from TRBV10-2 and TRBJ2-3; D gene unclear. The sequence derives from a man aged 45-65 years in good health. The CDR3 DNA reads as TGCGCCAGCAGTGCCGGGGATACGCAGTATTTT. Its protein is CASSAGDTQYF.